Listed below are T cell receptor beta chains from one sample, sequenced in a study of multiple sclerosis patients with progressive multifocal leukoencephalopathy. Sequencing used immunoSEQ multiplex PCR; TCRdb keeps in-frame clones, though not all of them. The sample has about 32,000 clones, almost 95% seen once. Material for sequencing was PBMCs. The origin of the receptors is a man aged 25-45 years with multiple sclerosis. The CDR3 runs from the conserved cysteine through the conserved F or W. The D gene is left open where the match is weak. Clone size appears in some rows only: once, few, many, or a class for an expanded clone.

V	J	length	D	size	CDR3	DNA
TRBV30	TRBJ1-5	14	NA	NA	CAWSVETLNQPQHF	TGTGCCTGGAGTGTAGAGACACTCAATCAGCCCCAGCATTTT
TRBV29-1	TRBJ1-2	14	TRBD1	NA	CSVSRDRRTYGYTF	TGCAGCGTTAGCCGGGACAGGCGCACCTATGGCTACACCTTC
TRBV19	TRBJ1-2	13	NA	NA	CASSMLQDYGYTF	TGTGCCAGTAGTATGCTTCAGGATTATGGCTACACCTTC
TRBV5-1	TRBJ2-1	16	TRBD2	NA	CASSLVPSGGVHEQFF	TGCGCCAGCAGCTTGGTCCCTAGCGGGGGGGTCCATGAGCAGTTCTTC
TRBV5-6	TRBJ2-7	12	TRBD2	few	CASGREAREQYF	TGTGCCTCAGGGAGGGAGGCGCGCGAGCAGTACTTC
TRBV19	TRBJ1-2	16	NA	NA	CASSLRTRRGDYGYTF	TGTGCCAGTAGTCTCAGGACCCGCCGAGGGGACTATGGCTACACCTTC
TRBV5-5	TRBJ1-3	14	NA	NA	CASSWRISGNTIYF	TGTGCCAGCAGCTGGCGCATTTCTGGAAACACCATATATTTT
TRBV5-6	TRBJ1-2	15	NA	NA	CASSYSGARYYGYTF	TGTGCCAGCAGCTACTCGGGGGCGAGATACTATGGCTACACCTTC
TRBV11-2	TRBJ1-2	13	NA	NA	CASSPDSRYGYTF	TGTGCCAGCAGCCCGGACAGCCGCTATGGCTACACCTTC
TRBV27	TRBJ1-2	12	TRBD1	NA	CASRQGARGYTF	TGTGCCAGCAGGCAGGGGGCGCGGGGCTACACCTTC
TRBV4-3	TRBJ1-3	18	NA	NA	CASSQDPPGAYSGNTIYF	TGCGCCAGCAGCCAAGATCCCCCTGGAGCTTACTCTGGAAACACCATATATTTT
TRBV19	TRBJ2-1	16	NA	NA	CASSMGRPRSYNEQFF	TGTGCCAGTAGTATGGGCAGGCCGAGGTCCTACAATGAGCAGTTCTTC
TRBV29-1	TRBJ2-1	18	NA	NA	CSVEGERLGARSYNEQFF	TGCAGCGTTGAAGGAGAACGGTTGGGGGCGCGCTCCTACAATGAGCAGTTCTTC
TRBV11-2	TRBJ2-3	18	NA	once	CASSTSSTGSMLVDTQYF	TGTGCCAGCAGCACTTCCTCGACAGGTTCCATGCTTGTGGATACGCAGTATTTT
TRBV7-2	TRBJ1-6	14	NA	NA	CASSSDPQGSPLHF	TGTGCCAGCAGCTCCGACCCCCAAGGGTCACCCCTCCACTTT
TRBV7-8	TRBJ1-4	14	NA	once	CASSRSDRGEKLFF	TGTGCCAGCAGCAGATCGGATAGGGGTGAAAAACTGTTTTTT
TRBV11-2	TRBJ2-7	17	NA	NA	CASSGPMGQSSSYEQYF	TGTGCCAGCAGCGGACCTATGGGGCAGTCTAGCTCCTACGAGCAGTACTTC
TRBV30	TRBJ2-2	15	NA	once	CAWSKRQTHTGELFF	TGTGCCTGGAGTAAGAGACAAACTCACACCGGGGAGCTGTTTTTT
TRBV27	TRBJ2-1	15	TRBD2	NA	CASSPGTSGYNEQFF	TGTGCCAGCAGCCCCGGGACTAGCGGCTACAATGAGCAGTTCTTC
TRBV4-2	TRBJ2-3	16	NA	NA	CASSPRALGSTDTQYF	TGTGCCAGCAGCCCCCGAGCCCTAGGGAGCACAGATACGCAGTATTTT
TRBV27	TRBJ1-5	14	NA	NA	CASSWRNSNQPQHF	TGTGCCAGCAGTTGGAGGAATAGCAATCAGCCCCAGCATTTT
TRBV9	TRBJ1-2	15	NA	NA	CASSVGSQGAYGYTF	TGTGCCAGCAGCGTAGGGTCTCAGGGCGCCTATGGCTACACCTTC
TRBV19	TRBJ1-2	13	NA	NA	CASSARGGYGYTF	TGTGCCAGTAGTGCGAGAGGGGGCTATGGCTACACCTTC
TRBV6-4	TRBJ2-1	14	NA	NA	CASSDSRRAGEQFF	TGTGCCAGCAGTGACTCACGTAGGGCAGGTGAGCAGTTCTTC
TRBV2	TRBJ1-2	15	NA	NA	CASSVGAGNNYGYTF	TGTGCCAGCAGTGTTGGGGCAGGGAATAACTATGGCTACACCTTC
TRBV12-5	TRBJ2-7	14	NA	NA	CASGLGGLPYEQYF	TGTGCTAGTGGTTTGGGGGGACTCCCCTACGAGCAGTACTTC
TRBV7-8	TRBJ2-1	14	NA	NA	CASSLGSSYNEQFF	TGTGCCAGCAGCTTAGGAAGCTCCTACAATGAGCAGTTCTTC
TRBV7-6	TRBJ2-7	16	NA	once	CASSSEASGNYYEQYF	TGTGCCAGCAGCTCCGAGGCTTCCGGGAATTACTACGAGCAGTACTTC
TRBV29-1	TRBJ1-2	14	NA	NA	CSVVRESGKYGYTF	TGCAGCGTGGTAAGGGAGTCAGGGAAGTATGGCTACACCTTC
TRBV6-6	TRBJ1-1	15	NA	NA	CASSYGSPMNTEAFF	TGTGCCAGCAGTTACGGGTCTCCCATGAACACTGAAGCTTTCTTT
TRBV5-1	TRBJ2-1	16	NA	NA	CASSHGRLSSYNEQFF	TGCGCCAGCAGCCACGGACGGCTTAGCTCCTACAATGAGCAGTTCTTC
TRBV29-1	TRBJ1-2	15	NA	NA	CSVYTPGPGGYGYTF	TGCAGCGTTTATACCCCGGGACCCGGGGGCTATGGCTACACCTTC
TRBV7-2	TRBJ1-2	14	NA	NA	CASSLDRTDYGYTF	TGTGCCAGCAGCTTAGATCGGACGGACTATGGCTACACCTTC
TRBV7-9	TRBJ2-6	15	NA	NA	CASSFGSSGANVLTF	TGTGCCAGCAGCTTTGGCTCTTCCGGGGCCAACGTCCTGACTTTC
TRBV10-3	TRBJ2-7	14	TRBD1	NA	CAISEWDRAYEQYF	TGTGCCATCAGTGAGTGGGACAGGGCCTACGAGCAGTACTTC
TRBV19	TRBJ1-2	14	NA	NA	CASSLISGDYGYTF	TGTGCCAGTAGCCTCATTTCAGGGGACTATGGCTACACCTTC
TRBV9	TRBJ2-1	16	NA	NA	CASSPRVTWGHNEQFF	TGTGCCAGCAGCCCCCGGGTGACGTGGGGCCACAATGAGCAGTTCTTC
TRBV9	TRBJ2-7	14	NA	NA	CASSVYDSGYEQYF	TGTGCCAGCAGCGTATATGATAGCGGCTACGAGCAGTACTTC
TRBV6-6	TRBJ1-3	14	NA	NA	CASSYAGAGNTIYF	TGTGCCAGCAGTTACGCAGGCGCTGGAAACACCATATATTTT
TRBV30	TRBJ1-4	16	TRBD1	NA	CAWSGNHRGKAEKLFF	TGTGCCTGGAGCGGGAACCACAGGGGGAAGGCTGAAAAACTGTTTTTT
TRBV6-1	TRBJ2-3	14	TRBD2	few	CASSGGGGTDTQYF	TGTGCCAGCAGTGGGGGGGGTGGCACAGATACGCAGTATTTT
TRBV4-1	TRBJ1-1	17	TRBD1	NA	CASSPYITGGENTEAFF	TGCGCCAGCAGCCCATACATTACAGGGGGAGAGAACACTGAAGCTTTCTTT
TRBV7-9	TRBJ2-7	15	NA	once	CASSFEAGHSYEQYF	TGTGCCAGCAGCTTTGAAGCGGGTCACTCCTACGAGCAGTACTTC
TRBV18	TRBJ2-2	16	TRBD2	NA	CASSPLLAGNTGELFF	TGTGCCAGCTCACCACTACTAGCGGGGAACACCGGGGAGCTGTTTTTT
TRBV7-9	TRBJ2-5	15	NA	NA	CASSLAQGSRETQYF	TGTGCCAGCAGCTTAGCGCAGGGATCGCGAGAGACCCAGTACTTC
TRBV18	TRBJ2-7	14	TRBD2	NA	CASSSGTSLWEQYF	TGTGCCAGCTCTTCGGGGACTAGCTTATGGGAGCAGTACTTC
TRBV6-5	TRBJ2-3	12	NA	NA	CASSPDTYTQYF	TGTGCCAGCAGTCCTGATACGTATACGCAGTATTTT
TRBV6-4	TRBJ1-4	14	NA	NA	CASSHTRGWRELFF	TGTGCCAGCAGCCACACCAGGGGATGGCGGGAACTGTTTTTT
TRBV2	TRBJ2-7	13	NA	NA	CASTVRLPDRQYF	TGTGCCAGCACGGTTAGGCTCCCGGACCGGCAGTACTTC
TRBV7-6	TRBJ1-1	15	NA	NA	CASSLARDGGTEAFF	TGTGCCAGCAGCTTAGCCAGGGACGGTGGCACTGAAGCTTTCTTT
TRBV6-5	TRBJ2-5	13	NA	NA	CASRKSEKETQYF	TGTGCCAGCAGGAAGTCCGAGAAAGAGACCCAGTACTTC